This TCR beta chain was recorded in a study of regulatory dendritic cells for organ transplantation. Profiling relied on immunoSEQ multiplex PCR, and the TCRdb table lists in-frame clones only, not all of them. The sample has 25,000 to 30,000 clones, nearly 80% seen once. Trimming cost V 4 bases and J 10 bases, with 15 bases left between them. CDR3 length equals 13 residues. The germline V gene has CDR1 SGHRS and CDR2 YFSETQ. Sequencing input: memory CD4+ T cells from blood. Subset given: CD45RO+ memory T cells. The sequence came from a human donor in good health. The V and J genes are TRBV5-1 and TRBJ2-1, with D possibly matching TRBD1 (6 bases). Written as DNA, the CDR3 is TGCGCCAGCAGCCTAGGGACACTGGAAGAGCAGTTCTTC. Its protein product is CASSLGTLEEQFF.